A selection of T cell receptor beta chains follows, all from one sample in a study of blood T cell repertoires in COVID-19. Using immunoSEQ multiplex PCR, the repertoire was profiled, and TCRdb retains in-frame clones only, with some absent. The table lists about 80,000 clones, under 80% of them singletons. Sequencing was done on a sample of peripheral blood. The receptors were sampled from a man aged 60 to 75 with COVID-19, enrolled during active disease. CDR3s leave out the opening cysteine and the closing phenylalanine or tryptophan. Fields, in order: J gene, V gene, CDR3 protein.

j_call: TRBJ1-2
v_call: TRBV3-1/TRBV3-2
cdr3_aa: ASSKTTPRDRYGYT

j_call: TRBJ2-7
v_call: TRBV12-3/TRBV12-4
cdr3_aa: ASSSGQTYEQY

j_call: TRBJ2-1
v_call: TRBV19
cdr3_aa: ASSIGGRVYNEQF

j_call: TRBJ1-2
v_call: TRBV12-3/TRBV12-4
cdr3_aa: ASRRTGGYGYT

j_call: TRBJ2-2
v_call: TRBV18
cdr3_aa: ASSPDRNTGELF

j_call: TRBJ1-2
v_call: TRBV5-5
cdr3_aa: ASSLEGQNYGYT

j_call: TRBJ1-5
v_call: TRBV27
cdr3_aa: ASSPGDRGNQPQH

j_call: TRBJ2-3
v_call: TRBV7-9
cdr3_aa: ASSGSSSGRAASTDTQY

j_call: TRBJ2-7
v_call: TRBV2
cdr3_aa: ASSGSGRAYEQY

j_call: TRBJ1-5
v_call: TRBV6-6
cdr3_aa: ASSLTGVGQPQH

j_call: TRBJ2-3
v_call: TRBV28
cdr3_aa: ASSLPQGHTSTDTQY

j_call: TRBJ1-1
v_call: TRBV6-5
cdr3_aa: ASRFTVVSEAF

j_call: TRBJ2-5
v_call: TRBV3-1/TRBV3-2
cdr3_aa: ASSQVLQETQY

j_call: TRBJ2-7
v_call: TRBV10-3
cdr3_aa: AISEATGGTSGNEQY

j_call: TRBJ1-1
v_call: TRBV12-3/TRBV12-4
cdr3_aa: ASSQRTGTEAF

j_call: TRBJ2-7
v_call: TRBV20-1
cdr3_aa: SASKGILPDEQY

j_call: TRBJ1-1
v_call: TRBV18
cdr3_aa: ASSQEQALGAF

j_call: TRBJ1-5
v_call: TRBV6-5
cdr3_aa: ASSPGERRQPQH

j_call: TRBJ2-5
v_call: TRBV5-1
cdr3_aa: ASSLQGPETQY

j_call: TRBJ2-7
v_call: TRBV6-5
cdr3_aa: ASSYRRDKSQQY

j_call: TRBJ2-5
v_call: TRBV10-3
cdr3_aa: AISESGTLQETQY

j_call: TRBJ1-2
v_call: TRBV7-2
cdr3_aa: ASSKDRLLGGYT

j_call: TRBJ2-1
v_call: TRBV6-2/TRBV6-3
cdr3_aa: ASSHEGGHYNEQF

j_call: TRBJ2-2
v_call: TRBV25-1
cdr3_aa: AIRPTGTGELF

j_call: TRBJ2-7
v_call: TRBV5-1
cdr3_aa: ASRPGTSEFEQY

j_call: TRBJ1-2
v_call: TRBV7-9
cdr3_aa: ASSLAQINYGYT

j_call: TRBJ2-7
v_call: TRBV4-2
cdr3_aa: ASSQADLEQY

j_call: TRBJ1-2
v_call: TRBV6-5
cdr3_aa: ASTARTGDYGYT

j_call: TRBJ2-3
v_call: TRBV6-1
cdr3_aa: ASSAPSGAYSTDTQY

j_call: TRBJ1-4
v_call: TRBV7-9
cdr3_aa: ASLNYLGEKLF

j_call: TRBJ2-7
v_call: TRBV9
cdr3_aa: ASSPRDYEQY

j_call: TRBJ1-1
v_call: TRBV7-3
cdr3_aa: ASSQQENTEAF

j_call: TRBJ1-3
v_call: TRBV11-2
cdr3_aa: ASSIGGNTIY

j_call: TRBJ2-7
v_call: TRBV5-6
cdr3_aa: ASSSGLHYEQY

j_call: TRBJ2-7
v_call: TRBV11-2
cdr3_aa: ASSSSYEQY

j_call: TRBJ1-1
v_call: TRBV25-1
cdr3_aa: ASRAAGTQDTEAF

j_call: TRBJ2-3
v_call: TRBV7-8
cdr3_aa: ASRLPGTGWSDTQY

j_call: TRBJ2-6
v_call: TRBV7-3
cdr3_aa: ASSWSRGAGANVLT

j_call: TRBJ2-2
v_call: TRBV5-3
cdr3_aa: ATDRVATGELF

j_call: TRBJ2-2
v_call: TRBV29-1
cdr3_aa: SVDEHTGELF

j_call: TRBJ2-1
v_call: TRBV30
cdr3_aa: AWSVYGSGSNYNEQF

j_call: TRBJ1-2
v_call: TRBV3-1/TRBV3-2
cdr3_aa: ASSQVPGQGSNYGYT

j_call: TRBJ2-1
v_call: TRBV11-2
cdr3_aa: ASSLRLAGVPYNEQF